This T cell receptor beta chain was recorded in a study of patients with pleural tuberculosis (dated by TCRdb to 2013 to 2014). This clonotype was seen many times. Its recognized antigen is unknown. It has no much larger one-base neighbor in the sample; base qualities were not kept. Sequencing took place on an Illumina Genome Analyzer IIx. The raw public reads went through TCRdb reprocessing: fastp at Q25, MiXCR clone calling, in-frame beta chains kept. Each entry merges the rows of one CDR3 protein and shows their most common DNA and genes. The sample table holds around 50,000 distinct CDR3 sequences, of which 7.3% were seen once. Clones ranked in the top ten supply under 20% of the sample. The TCR comes from a human donor with pleural tuberculosis.

The CDR3 sequence is CASSPGSSTYGYTF. The base sequence is TGTGCCAGCAGCCCCGGCTCCTCGACTTATGGCTACACCTTC. Here the chain combines TRBV11-2 and TRBJ1-2, with the D gene too uncertain to name. The germline V gene provides CDR1 SGHAT and CDR2 FQNNGV. The CDR3 numbers 14 residues from cysteine through phenylalanine. The retained sequence is limited to the CDR3, 42 bases, with the frame set at the first base. Trimming takes 5 bases from V and 5 bases from J, and the germline ends sit 15 bases apart.